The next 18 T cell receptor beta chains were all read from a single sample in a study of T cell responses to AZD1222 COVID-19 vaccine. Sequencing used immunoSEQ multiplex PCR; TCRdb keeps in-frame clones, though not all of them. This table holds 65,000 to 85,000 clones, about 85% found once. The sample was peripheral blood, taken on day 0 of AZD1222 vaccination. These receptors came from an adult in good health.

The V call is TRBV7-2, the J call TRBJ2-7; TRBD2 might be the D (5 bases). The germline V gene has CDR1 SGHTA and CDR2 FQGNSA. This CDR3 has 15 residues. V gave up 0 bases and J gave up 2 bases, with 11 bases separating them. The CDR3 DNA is TGTGCCAGCAGCTTAGCGGAGGCCCCAACCTACGAGCAGTACTTC. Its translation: CASSLAEAPTYEQYF.

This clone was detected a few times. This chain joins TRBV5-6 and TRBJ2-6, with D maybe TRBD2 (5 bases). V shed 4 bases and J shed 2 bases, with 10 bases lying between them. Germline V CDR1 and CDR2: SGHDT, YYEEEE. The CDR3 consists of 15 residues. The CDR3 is CASSLLGTGANVLTF. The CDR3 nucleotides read TGTGCCAGCAGCCTTCTCGGGACTGGGGCCAACGTCCTGACTTTC.

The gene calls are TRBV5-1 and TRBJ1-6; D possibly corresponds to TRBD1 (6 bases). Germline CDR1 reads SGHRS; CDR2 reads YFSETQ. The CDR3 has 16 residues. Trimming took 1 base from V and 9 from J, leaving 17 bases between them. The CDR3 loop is CASSLSGEGGSSPLHF. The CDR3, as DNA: TGCGCCAGCAGCTTGTCAGGCGAGGGGGGCTCTTCACCCCTCCACTTT.

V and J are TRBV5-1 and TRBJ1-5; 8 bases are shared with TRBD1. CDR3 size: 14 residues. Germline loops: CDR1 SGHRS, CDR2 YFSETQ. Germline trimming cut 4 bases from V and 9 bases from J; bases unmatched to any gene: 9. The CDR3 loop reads CASSPQDRDGPQHF. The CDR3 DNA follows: TGCGCCAGCAGCCCCCAGGACAGGGATGGGCCCCAGCATTTT.

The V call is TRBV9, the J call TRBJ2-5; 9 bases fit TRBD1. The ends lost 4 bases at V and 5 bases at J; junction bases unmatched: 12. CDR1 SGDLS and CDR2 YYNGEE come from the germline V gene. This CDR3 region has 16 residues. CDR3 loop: CASSLRLGQGWETQYF. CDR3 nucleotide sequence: TGTGCCAGCAGCCTTAGATTGGGACAGGGATGGGAGACCCAGTACTTC. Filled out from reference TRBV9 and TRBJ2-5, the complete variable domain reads DSGVTQTPKHLITATGQRVTLRCSPRSGDLSVYWYQQSLDQGLQFLIQYYNGEERAKGNILERFSAQQFPDLHSELNLSSLELGDSALYFCASSLRLGQGWETQYFGPGTRLLVL.

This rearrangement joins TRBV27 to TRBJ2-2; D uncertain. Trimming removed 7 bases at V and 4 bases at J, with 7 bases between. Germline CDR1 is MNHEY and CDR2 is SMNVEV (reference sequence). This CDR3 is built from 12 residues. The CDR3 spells CASTPTTGELFF. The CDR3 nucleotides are TGTGCCAGCACCCCCACCACCGGGGAGCTGTTTTTT.

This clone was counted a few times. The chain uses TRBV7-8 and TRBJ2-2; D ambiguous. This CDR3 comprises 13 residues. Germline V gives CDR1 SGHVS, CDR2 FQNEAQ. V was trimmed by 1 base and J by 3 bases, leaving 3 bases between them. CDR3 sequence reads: CASSLVDTGELFF. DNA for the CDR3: TGTGCCAGCAGCTTAGTAGACACCGGGGAGCTGTTTTTT.

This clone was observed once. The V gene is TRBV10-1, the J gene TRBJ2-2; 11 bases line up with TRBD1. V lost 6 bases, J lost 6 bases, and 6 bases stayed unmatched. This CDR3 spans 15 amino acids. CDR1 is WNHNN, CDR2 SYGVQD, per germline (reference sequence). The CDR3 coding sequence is TGCGCCAGCAGCCCCGGGACAGGGGGGCCCGGGGAGCTGTTTTTT. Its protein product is CASSPGTGGPGELFF.

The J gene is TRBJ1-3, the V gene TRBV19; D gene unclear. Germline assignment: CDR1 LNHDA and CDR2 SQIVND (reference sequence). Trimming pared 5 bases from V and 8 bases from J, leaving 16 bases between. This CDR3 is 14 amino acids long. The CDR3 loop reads CASSHEVETHTIYF. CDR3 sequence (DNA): TGTGCCAGTAGTCACGAAGTCGAGACCCACACCATATATTTT.

The CDR3 loop reads CASSSGTGLYEQYF. DNA of the CDR3: TGTGCCAGCAGCTCCGGGACAGGACTCTACGAGCAGTACTTC. V and J are TRBV7-9 and TRBJ2-7, with 8 bases matching TRBD1. With 4 bases clipped from V and 3 bases from J, the junction kept 5 bases outside the gene matches. CDR3 size: 14 residues. From germline, CDR1 is SEHNR and CDR2 FQNEAQ (reference sequence).

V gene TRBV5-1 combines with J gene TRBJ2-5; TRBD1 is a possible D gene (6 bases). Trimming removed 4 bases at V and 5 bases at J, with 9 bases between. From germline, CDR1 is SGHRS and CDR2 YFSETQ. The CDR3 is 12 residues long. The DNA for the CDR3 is TGCGCCAGCAGCCAAACAGGGGAGACCCAGTACTTC. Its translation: CASSQTGETQYF. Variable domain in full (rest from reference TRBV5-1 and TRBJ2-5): KAGVTQTPRYLIKTRGQQVTLSCSPISGHRSVSWYQQTPGQGLQFLFEYFSETQRNKGNFPGRFSGRQFSNSRSEMNVSTLELGDSALYLCASSQTGETQYFGPGTRLLVL.

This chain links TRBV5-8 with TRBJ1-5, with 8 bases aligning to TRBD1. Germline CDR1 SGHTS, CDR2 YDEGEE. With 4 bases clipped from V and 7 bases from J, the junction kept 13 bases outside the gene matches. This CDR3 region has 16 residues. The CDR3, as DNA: TGTGCCAGCAGCCTTAGGGGACAGGTATCTAAACAGCCCCAGCATTTT. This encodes CASSLRGQVSKQPQHF. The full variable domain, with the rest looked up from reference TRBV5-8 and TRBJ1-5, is EAGVTQSPTHLIKTRGQQATLRCSPISGHTSVYWYQQALGLGLQFLLWYDEGEERNRGNFPPRFSGRQFPNYSSELNVNALELEDSALYLCASSLRGQVSKQPQHFGDGTRLSIL.

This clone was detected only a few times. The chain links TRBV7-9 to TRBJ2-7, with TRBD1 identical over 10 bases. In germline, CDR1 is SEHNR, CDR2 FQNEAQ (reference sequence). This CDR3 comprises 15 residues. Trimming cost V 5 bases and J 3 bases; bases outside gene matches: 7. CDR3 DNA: TGTGCCAGCAGCAACTACCGGACAGGGGGCTACGAGCAGTACTTC. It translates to CASSNYRTGGYEQYF.

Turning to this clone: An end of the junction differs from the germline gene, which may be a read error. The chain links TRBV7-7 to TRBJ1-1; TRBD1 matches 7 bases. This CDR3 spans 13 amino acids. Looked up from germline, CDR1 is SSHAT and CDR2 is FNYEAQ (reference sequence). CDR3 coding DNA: TGTGCTAGCAGTGACAGGGCTGGCACTGAAGCTTTCTTT. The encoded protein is CASSDRAGTEAFF.

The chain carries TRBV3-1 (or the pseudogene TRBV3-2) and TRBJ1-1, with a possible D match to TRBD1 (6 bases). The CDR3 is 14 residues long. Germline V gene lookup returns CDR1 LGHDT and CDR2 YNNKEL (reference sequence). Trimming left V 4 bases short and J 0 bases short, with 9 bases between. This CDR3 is CASSRGGVNTEAFF. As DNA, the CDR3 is TGTGCCAGCAGCCGCGGGGGCGTGAACACTGAAGCTTTCTTT.

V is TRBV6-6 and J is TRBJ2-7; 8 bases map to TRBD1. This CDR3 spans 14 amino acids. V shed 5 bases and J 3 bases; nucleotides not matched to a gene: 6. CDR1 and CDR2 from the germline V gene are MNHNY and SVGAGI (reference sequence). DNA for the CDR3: TGTGCCAGCAGTCGCGACAGGGGACGCTACGAGCAGTACTTC. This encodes CASSRDRGRYEQYF.

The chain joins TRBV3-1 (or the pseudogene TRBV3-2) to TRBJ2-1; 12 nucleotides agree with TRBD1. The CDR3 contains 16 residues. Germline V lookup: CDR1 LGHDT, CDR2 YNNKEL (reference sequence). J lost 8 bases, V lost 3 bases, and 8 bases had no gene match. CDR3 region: CASSHRDRGLLDEQFF. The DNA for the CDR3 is TGTGCCAGCAGCCACCGGGACAGGGGGCTCCTCGATGAGCAGTTCTTC.

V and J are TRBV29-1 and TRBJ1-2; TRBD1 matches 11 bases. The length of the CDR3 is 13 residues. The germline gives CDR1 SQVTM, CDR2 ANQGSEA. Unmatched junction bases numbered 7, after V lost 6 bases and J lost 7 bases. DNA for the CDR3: TGCAGCGTAACCGGGACAGGGGGAACTGGCTACACCTTC. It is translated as CSVTGTGGTGYTF. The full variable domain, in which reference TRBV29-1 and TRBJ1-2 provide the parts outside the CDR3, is SAVISQKPSRDICQRGTSLTIQCQVDSQVTMMFWYRQQPGQSLTLIATANQGSEATYESGFVIDKFPISRPNLTFSTLTVSNMSPEDSSIYLCSVTGTGGTGYTFGSGTRLTVV.